Listed below are T cell receptor beta chains from one sample, sequenced in a study of T cell responses to AZD1222 COVID-19 vaccine. Measured with immunoSEQ multiplex PCR; TCRdb has only the in-frame clones, and not every one. The table records approximately 130,000 clones, roughly 88% of them present only once. The specimen was peripheral blood, collected on day 0 of AZD1222 vaccination. The receptors stem from an adult in good health. The CDR3 runs from the conserved cysteine through the conserved F or W. Fields, in order: J gene, V gene, clone size, D gene, CDR3 DNA, CDR3 protein. The D gene is left open where the match is weak. Some rows have no size entry. The others give once, few or many, or a class for an expanded clone.

TRBJ1-1 TRBV4-3 . . TGCGCCAGCAGCCAATTCGGGCCGACGCACACTGAAGCTTTCTTT CASSQFGPTHTEAFF
TRBJ1-5 TRBV21-1 . . TGTGCCAGCAGCAAAGTCCGGGGTCTTCAGCCCCAGCATTTT CASSKVRGLQPQHF
TRBJ2-1 TRBV19 . . TGTGCCAGTAGTATCCGGACCCCTGTGTGGGATGAGCAGTTCTTC CASSIRTPVWDEQFF
TRBJ1-1 TRBV6-5 . . TGTGCCAGCAGAAGGACAGTCGGGGAGGCTTTCTTT CASRRTVGEAFF
TRBJ1-2 TRBV6-5 few . TGTGCCAGCAGTTACTCGATGGCCAGGGGTCATGGCTACACCTTC CASSYSMARGHGYTF
TRBJ2-1 TRBV7-9 . . TGTGCCAGCAGCTTAGGATCGTGGGGATCCTACAATGAGCAGTTCTTC CASSLGSWGSYNEQFF
TRBJ1-4 TRBV6-2/TRBV6-3 . . TGTGCCAGCAGTTACGCCGGCCCCGAGGTCGAAAAACTGTTTTTT CASSYAGPEVEKLFF
TRBJ1-2 TRBV6-1 few . TGTGCCAGCAGTGAAGAGTGGGGACGGACGGGTGGCTACACCTTC CASSEEWGRTGGYTF
TRBJ2-7 TRBV6-2/TRBV6-3 few . TGTGCCAGCAGTTACTCATGGCCGCAGTCGGGCTACGAGCAGTACTTC CASSYSWPQSGYEQYF
TRBJ2-4 TRBV9 . TRBD1 TGTGCCAGCAGCGCGCGCTGGGACAGGGGAGACAAAAACATTCAGTACTTC CASSARWDRGDKNIQYF
TRBJ2-1 TRBV7-8 . . TGTGCCAGCAGGGGCTTTTTCGGGCAGAACAATGAGCAGTTCTTC CASRGFFGQNNEQFF
TRBJ1-2 TRBV4-2 . . TGTGCCAGCAGCCAAGCGGACGGAGCTAACTATGGCTACACCTTC CASSQADGANYGYTF
TRBJ1-1 TRBV5-1 . . TGCGCCAGCAGCTTGGGGGGAACCCCGGGCACTGAAGCTTTCTTT CASSLGGTPGTEAFF
TRBJ1-6 TRBV19 . . TGTGCCAGTAGTATAGCCGGGACCAATTCACCCCTCCACTTT CASSIAGTNSPLHF
TRBJ2-1 TRBV11-2 few . TGTGCCAGCAGCTTAGCCCTCGGGGCCTACAATGAGCAGTTCTTC CASSLALGAYNEQFF
TRBJ2-2 TRBV4-3 . TRBD2 TGCGCCAGCAGCCAGGGTGTTTCTAGCGGGAAGGCGAACACCGGGGAGCTGTTTTTT CASSQGVSSGKANTGELFF
TRBJ1-2 TRBV9 once . TGTGCCAGCAGCGTAGATTCCCCGGGGGTCTATGGCTACACCTTC CASSVDSPGVYGYTF
TRBJ1-2 TRBV28 . TRBD1 TGTGCCAGCAGACCAACACAGGGGGCGGGTTATGGCTACACCTTC CASRPTQGAGYGYTF
TRBJ2-7 TRBV15 . . TGTGCCACCAGCAGAGAAAAACACTACGAGCAGTACTTC CATSREKHYEQYF
TRBJ2-2 TRBV6-2/TRBV6-3 . . TGTGCCAGCAGTGGGACTGTTTCCCCCGGGGAGCTGTTTTTT CASSGTVSPGELFF
TRBJ2-1 TRBV10-2 . . TGCGCCAGCAGTGAGGGAAACAATGAGCAGTTCTTC CASSEGNNEQFF
TRBJ1-6 TRBV18 . . TGTGCCAGCTCACCACCGGTGGGGTACGGCAATTCACCCCTCCACTTT CASSPPVGYGNSPLHF
TRBJ2-7 TRBV9 . TRBD2 TGTGCCAGCAGCGTAGCAGGAAGCGGGAAGTCCGAGCAGTACTTC CASSVAGSGKSEQYF
TRBJ2-2 TRBV7-6 . . TGTGCCAGCAGTACCCCCAGGGTAGGAACCGGGGAGCTGTTTTTT CASSTPRVGTGELFF
TRBJ1-1 TRBV10-3 . . TGTGCCATCAGGGGTACGAACACTGAAGCTTTCTTT CAIRGTNTEAFF
TRBJ2-2 TRBV7-6 . . TGTGCCAGCAGCTTAGACGCCTCGGAGGCTAGTGGCACCGGGGAGCTGTTTTTT CASSLDASEASGTGELFF
TRBJ2-3 TRBV6-1 . TRBD2 TGTGCCAGCAGTGAAGAGTTCGGGGGGACGCAGTATTTT CASSEEFGGTQYF
TRBJ2-1 TRBV19 . . TGTGCCAGTAGTTCCCCCTGGCCCTCCTACAATGAGCAGTTCTTC CASSSPWPSYNEQFF
TRBJ1-3 TRBV28 . TRBD1 TGTGCCAGCAGTACGCCGGGACAGGGAGTGTCTGGAAACACCATATATTTT CASSTPGQGVSGNTIYF
TRBJ2-5 TRBV4-1 . . TGCGCCAGCAGCCGTCTAGCTCCAGAGACCCAGTACTTC CASSRLAPETQYF
TRBJ1-5 TRBV6-5 . TRBD1 TGTGCCAGCAGTTACCGAGGGGGCTCTCAGCCCCAGCATTTT CASSYRGGSQPQHF